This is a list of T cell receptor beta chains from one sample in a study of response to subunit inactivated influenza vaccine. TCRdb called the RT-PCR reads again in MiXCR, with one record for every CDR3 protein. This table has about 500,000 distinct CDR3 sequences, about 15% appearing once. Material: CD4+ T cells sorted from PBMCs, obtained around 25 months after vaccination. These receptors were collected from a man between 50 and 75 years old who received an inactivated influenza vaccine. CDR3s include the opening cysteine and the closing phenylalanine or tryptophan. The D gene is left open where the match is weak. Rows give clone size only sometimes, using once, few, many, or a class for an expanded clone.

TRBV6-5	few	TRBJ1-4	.	CASSYTLQRANEKLFF	TGTGCCAGCAGTTACACGTTACAGCGAGCTAATGAAAAACTGTTTTTT
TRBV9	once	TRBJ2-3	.	CASSDHGAGTDTQYF	TGTGCCAGCAGTGACCACGGGGCTGGCACAGATACGCAGTATTTT
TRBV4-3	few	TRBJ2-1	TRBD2	CASSQEGGVAGVYNEQFF	TGCGCCAGCAGCCAAGAGGGTGGAGTAGCGGGAGTCTACAATGAGCAGTTCTTC
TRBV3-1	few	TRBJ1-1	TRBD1	CASSQARTGGAFF	TGTGCCAGCAGCCAAGCAAGGACAGGGGGAGCTTTCTTT
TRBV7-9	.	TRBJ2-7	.	CASREQTGFPSDYEQYF	TGTGCCAGCAGGGAACAAACAGGCTTCCCCTCCGACTACGAGCAGTACTTC
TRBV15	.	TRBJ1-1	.	CATSRDQVPNTEAFF	TGTGCCACCAGCAGAGATCAGGTCCCCAACACTGAAGCTTTCTTT
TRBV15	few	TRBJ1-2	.	CATSSRDGNYGYTF	TGTGCCACCAGTAGCCGGGACGGTAACTATGGCTACACCTTC
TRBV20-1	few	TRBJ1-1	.	CSATQRVRVNTEAFF	TGCAGTGCCACCCAACGGGTCAGGGTGAACACTGAAGCTTTCTTT
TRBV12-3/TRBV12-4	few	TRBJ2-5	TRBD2	CASSLSVAGVETQYF	TGTGCCAGCAGTTTATCGGTAGCGGGGGTGGAGACCCAGTACTTC
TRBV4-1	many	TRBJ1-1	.	CASSQDPRNTEAFF	TGCGCCAGCAGCCAAGACCCTAGGAACACTGAAGCTTTCTTT
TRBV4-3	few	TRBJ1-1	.	CASSQDRRGTEAFF	TGCGCCAGCAGCCAGGACCGACGAGGGACTGAAGCTTTCTTT
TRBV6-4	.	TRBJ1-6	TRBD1	CASSDPKGAGRGNSPLHF	TGTGCCAGCAGTGACCCAAAGGGGGCAGGGCGGGGAAATTCACCCCTCCACTTT
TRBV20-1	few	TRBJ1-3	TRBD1	CSARPGGADTIYF	TGCAGTGCTAGACCAGGGGGCGCGGACACCATATATTTT
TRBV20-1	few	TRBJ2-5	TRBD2	CSARTGTSGGKGETQYF	TGCAGTGCTAGAACCGGGACTAGCGGGGGAAAGGGAGAGACCCAGTACTTC
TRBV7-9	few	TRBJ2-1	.	CASSLDRARFF	TGTGCCAGCAGCTTAGACAGGGCGAGGTTCTTC
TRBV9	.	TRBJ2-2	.	CASSDNRAGTGELFF	TGTGCCAGCAGCGATAACAGGGCCGGGACCGGGGAGCTGTTTTTT
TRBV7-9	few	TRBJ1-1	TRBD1	CASSSTGGSDDTEAFF	TGTGCCAGCAGCTCGACAGGGGGCTCGGATGACACTGAAGCTTTCTTT
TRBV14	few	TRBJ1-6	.	CASSQESSISPLHF	TGTGCCAGCAGCCAAGAGTCCAGTATATCACCCCTCCACTTT
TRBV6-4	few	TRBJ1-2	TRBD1	CASSEKTGGSGGYTF	TGTGCCAGCAGTGAAAAAACAGGGGGCAGCGGTGGCTACACCTTC
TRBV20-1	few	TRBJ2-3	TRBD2	CSARDAAGGTDTQYF	TGCAGTGCTAGAGATGCAGCGGGAGGGACAGATACGCAGTATTTT
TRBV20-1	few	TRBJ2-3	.	CSAARDSGTDTQYF	TGCAGTGCTGCCCGGGACTCCGGCACAGATACGCAGTATTTT
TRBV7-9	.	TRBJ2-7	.	CASSLGAHRDEQYF	TGTGCCAGCAGCTTGGGGGCGCACCGGGACGAGCAGTACTTC
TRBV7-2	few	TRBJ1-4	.	CASRSNRVGEKLFF	TGTGCCAGCAGATCCAACAGGGTCGGTGAAAAACTGTTTTTT
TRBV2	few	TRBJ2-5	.	CASSRTATWETQYF	TGTGCCAGCAGTCGGACAGCGACTTGGGAGACCCAGTACTTC
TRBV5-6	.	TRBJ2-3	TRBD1	CASSSTGGGDTQYF	TGTGCCAGCAGCTCGACAGGGGGTGGTGATACGCAGTATTTT
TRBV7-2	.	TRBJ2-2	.	CASSFRQSNTGELFF	TGTGCCAGCAGCTTTCGACAGTCGAACACCGGGGAGCTGTTTTTT
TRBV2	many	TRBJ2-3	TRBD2	CASSGGLAPGDTQYF	TGTGCCAGCAGCGGGGGACTAGCCCCGGGAGATACGCAGTATTTT
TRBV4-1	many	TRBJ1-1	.	CASSPRVMNTEAFF	TGCGCCAGCAGCCCGAGGGTAATGAACACTGAAGCTTTCTTT
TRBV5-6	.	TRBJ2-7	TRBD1	CASSFRGTGAPEQYF	TGTGCCAGCAGCTTCCGGGGGACAGGGGCGCCGGAGCAGTACTTC
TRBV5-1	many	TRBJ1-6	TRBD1	CASSSGQGGNSPLHF	TGCGCCAGCAGCTCCGGACAGGGGGGCAATTCACCCCTCCACTTT
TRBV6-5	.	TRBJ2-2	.	CASSYGPPGELFF	TGTGCCAGCAGTTACGGACCACCGGGGGAGCTGTTTTTT
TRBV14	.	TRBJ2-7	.	CASSQDGGGYEQYF	TGTGCCAGCAGCCAAGATGGGGGAGGCTACGAGCAGTACTTC
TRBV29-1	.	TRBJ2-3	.	CSVIQGMGRDTQYF	TGCAGCGTTATTCAGGGGATGGGAAGAGATACGCAGTATTTT
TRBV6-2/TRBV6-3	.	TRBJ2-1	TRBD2	CASSYSPLVAGGPYNEQFF	TGTGCCAGCAGTTACTCTCCTTTGGTAGCGGGGGGGCCTTACAATGAGCAGTTCTTC
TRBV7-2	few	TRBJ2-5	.	CASSLEPPRTQYF	TGTGCCAGCAGCTTAGAACCCCCCAGGACCCAGTACTTC
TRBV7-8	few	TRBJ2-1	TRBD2	CAVGGRAYNEQFF	TGTGCAGTCGGCGGGAGGGCCTACAATGAGCAGTTCTTC
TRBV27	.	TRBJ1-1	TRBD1	CASSPSKGANTEAFF	TGTGCCAGCAGTCCCTCGAAGGGGGCTAACACTGAAGCTTTCTTT
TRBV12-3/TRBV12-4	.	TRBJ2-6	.	CASTNIGSISGASVLTF	TGTGCCAGCACCAACATCGGGTCGATATCTGGGGCCAGCGTCCTGACTTTC
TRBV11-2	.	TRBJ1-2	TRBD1	CASSPGTGANYGYTF	TGTGCCAGCAGCCCGGGGACAGGGGCTAACTATGGCTACACCTTC
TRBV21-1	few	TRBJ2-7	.	CASSNRDSKQYF	TGTGCCAGCAGCAATAGGGACAGCAAGCAGTACTTC
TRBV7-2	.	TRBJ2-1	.	CASSPISSEQFF	TGTGCCAGCAGCCCGATTAGTTCAGAGCAGTTCTTC
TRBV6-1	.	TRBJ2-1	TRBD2	CASSEQLAGNEQFF	TGTGCCAGCAGTGAACAACTAGCGGGGAATGAGCAGTTCTTC
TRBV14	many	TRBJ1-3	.	CASSLGTSGNTIYF	TGTGCCAGCAGCCTGGGAACCTCTGGAAACACCATATATTTT
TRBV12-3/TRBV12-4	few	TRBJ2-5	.	CASSLSGMETQYF	TGTGCCAGCAGTTTATCCGGGATGGAGACCCAGTACTTC
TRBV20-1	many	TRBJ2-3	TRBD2	CSATGTSGSTDTQYF	TGCAGTGCTACCGGGACTAGCGGGAGCACAGATACGCAGTATTTT
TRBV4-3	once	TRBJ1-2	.	CASSQTLRVIYGYTF	TGCGCCAGCAGCCAAACTCTCAGAGTTATCTATGGCTACACCTTC
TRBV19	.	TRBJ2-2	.	CASSLAPNTGELFF	TGTGCCAGTAGTCTCGCGCCGAACACCGGGGAGCTGTTTTTT
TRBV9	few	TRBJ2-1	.	CASNQPYNEQFF	TGTGCCAGCAACCAGCCGTACAATGAGCAGTTCTTC
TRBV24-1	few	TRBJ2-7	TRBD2	CATRGEASYEQYF	TGTGCCACCCGGGGGGAGGCTTCCTACGAGCAGTACTTC
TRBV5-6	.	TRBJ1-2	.	CASSSPYRANGYTF	TGTGCCAGCAGCTCCCCGTACAGGGCAAATGGCTACACCTTC